This TCR beta chain appears in the sequencing data of a study of post-analysis software for immune sequencing data. Background on the study: The courses of disease that were included comprised relapsing-remitting, secondary progressive and progressive-relapsing multiple sclerosis. Study results and limitations: The five TRBV segments detected at higher frequency in patients than in controls included TRBV5-6, TRBV5-1 and TRBV20-1.

This clonotype showed up just a few times. Antigen specificity is unknown. This CDR3 region has 18 residues. The germline V gene has CDR1 LGHDT and CDR2 YNNKEL (reference sequence). The V and J ends lost 1 base and 2 bases respectively, with 21 bases between them. The authors incorporated unique molecular identifiers into the TCR beta cDNA libraries. Each CDR3 protein gets one entry after TCRdb re-called the PCR reads with MiXCR. The sample lists roughly 400,000 distinct CDR3 sequences, more than 30% occurring once. The chain carries TRBV3-1 and TRBJ2-7, with D possibly being TRBD2 (5 bases). The clonotype comes from a girl aged 2 to 9 with multiple sclerosis. The sequenced sample consisted of blood. The CDR3 region is CASSQVGVAVTEAYEQYF. CDR3 nucleotide sequence: TGTGCCAGCAGCCAAGTCGGGGTTGCGGTTACGGAGGCCTACGAGCAGTACTTC.